This paragraph covers one T cell receptor (beta chain) sequence. Its antigen is unknown. The sample is drawn from a study of cytomegalovirus exposure and HLA in healthy donors. About the research overall: Early released data had roughly 81 million unique TCRs, all coming from HLA-typed donors. Whole-study findings and limits: A missense DCLRE1C variant was associated with V- and J-gene trimming of TCR beta chains in a later analysis, and an independent cohort replicated the association.

Trimming cost V 5 bases and J 6 bases; bases outside gene matches: 4. Germline V gives CDR1 DFQATT, CDR2 SNEGSKA (reference sequence). The CDR3 contains 11 residues. This PCR relied on a set of 60 Vbeta primers and 13 Jbeta primers. The protocol was immunoSEQ multiplex PCR, while the TCRdb copy is restricted to in-frame clones and leaves out a portion. The data include 200,000 to 250,000 clones; the top ten clones carry about 0.9%. Material: PBMCs. The origin of this receptor is a young woman in good health and CMV-seropositive. The V gene is TRBV20-1, the J gene TRBJ2-7; 7 bases match TRBD1. The CDR3: CSAATGIEQYF. The CDR3 coding sequence is TGCAGTGCTGCGACAGGGATCGAGCAGTACTTC.